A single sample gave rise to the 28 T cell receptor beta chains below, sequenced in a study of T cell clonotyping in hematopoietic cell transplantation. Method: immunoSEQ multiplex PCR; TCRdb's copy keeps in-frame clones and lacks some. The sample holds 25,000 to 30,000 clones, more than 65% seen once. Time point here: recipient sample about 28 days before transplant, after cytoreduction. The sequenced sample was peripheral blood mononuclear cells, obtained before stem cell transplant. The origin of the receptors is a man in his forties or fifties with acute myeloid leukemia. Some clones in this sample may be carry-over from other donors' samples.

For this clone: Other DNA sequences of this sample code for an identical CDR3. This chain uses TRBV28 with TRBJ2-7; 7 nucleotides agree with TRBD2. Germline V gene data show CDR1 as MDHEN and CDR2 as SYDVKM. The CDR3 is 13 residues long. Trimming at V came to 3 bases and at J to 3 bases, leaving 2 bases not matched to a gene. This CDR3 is CASSFGLDYEQYF. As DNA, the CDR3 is TGTGCCAGCAGTTTCGGACTAGACTACGAGCAGTACTTC.

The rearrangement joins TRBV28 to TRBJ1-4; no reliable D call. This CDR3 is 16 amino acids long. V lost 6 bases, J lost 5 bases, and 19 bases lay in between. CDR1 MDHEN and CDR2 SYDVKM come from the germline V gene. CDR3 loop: CASSPLKWATNEKLFF. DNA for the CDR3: TGTGCCAGCAGCCCTCTTAAATGGGCGACCAATGAAAAACTGTTTTTT.

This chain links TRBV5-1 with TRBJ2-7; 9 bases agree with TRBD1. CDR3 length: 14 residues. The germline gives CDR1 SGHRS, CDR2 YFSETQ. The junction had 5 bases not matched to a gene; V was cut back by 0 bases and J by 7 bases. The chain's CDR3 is CASSLVTGGREQYF. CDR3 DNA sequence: TGCGCCAGCAGCTTGGTGACAGGGGGTCGGGAGCAGTACTTC.

CDR3 sequence (DNA): TGCGCCAGCAGTGAGAGGACAGGGTACTATGGCTACACCTTC. Its translation: CASSERTGYYGYTF. The chain links TRBV10-2 to TRBJ1-2, with 8 bases aligning to TRBD1. V lost 2 bases and J lost 3; bases outside the gene matches: 2. The CDR3 length is 14 residues. The germline gives CDR1 WSHSY, CDR2 SAAADI.

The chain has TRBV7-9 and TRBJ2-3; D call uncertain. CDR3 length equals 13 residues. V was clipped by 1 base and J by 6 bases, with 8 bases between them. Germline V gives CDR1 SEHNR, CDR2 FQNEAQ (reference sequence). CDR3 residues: CASSLESADTQYF. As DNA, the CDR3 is TGTGCCAGCAGCTTAGAAAGCGCGGATACGCAGTATTTT.

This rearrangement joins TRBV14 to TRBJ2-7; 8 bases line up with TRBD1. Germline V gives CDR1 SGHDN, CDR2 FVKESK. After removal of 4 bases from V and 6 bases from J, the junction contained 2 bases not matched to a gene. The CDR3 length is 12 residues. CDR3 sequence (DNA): TGTGCCAGCAGCCGACAGGGGTTCGAGCAGTACTTC. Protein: CASSRQGFEQYF.

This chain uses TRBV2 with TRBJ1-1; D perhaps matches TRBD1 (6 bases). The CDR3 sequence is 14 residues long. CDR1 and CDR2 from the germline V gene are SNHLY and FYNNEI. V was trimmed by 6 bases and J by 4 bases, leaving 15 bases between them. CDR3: CASRGGGSSTEAFF. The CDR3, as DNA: TGTGCCAGCAGGGGGGGCGGGTCGTCCACTGAAGCTTTCTTT.

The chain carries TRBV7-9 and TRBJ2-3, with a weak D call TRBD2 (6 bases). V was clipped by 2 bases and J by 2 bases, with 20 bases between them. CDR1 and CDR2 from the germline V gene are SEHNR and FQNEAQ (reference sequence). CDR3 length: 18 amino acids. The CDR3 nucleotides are TGTGCCAGCAGCTTACTTCGTTGGGTTTTAGCGGACACAGATACGCAGTATTTT. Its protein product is CASSLLRWVLADTDTQYF.

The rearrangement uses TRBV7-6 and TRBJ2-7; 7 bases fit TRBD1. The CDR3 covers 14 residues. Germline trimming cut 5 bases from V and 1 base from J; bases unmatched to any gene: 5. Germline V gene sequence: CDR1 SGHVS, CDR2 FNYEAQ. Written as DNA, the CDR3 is TGTGCCAGCAGCGGGACAGTTTATTCCTACGAGCAGTACTTC. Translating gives CASSGTVYSYEQYF.

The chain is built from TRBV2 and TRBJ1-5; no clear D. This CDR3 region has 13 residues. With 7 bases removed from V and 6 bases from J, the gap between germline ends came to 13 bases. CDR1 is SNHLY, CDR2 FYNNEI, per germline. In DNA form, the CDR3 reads TGTGCCAGCACGGTGCAAGGTGGTCAGCCCCAGCATTTT. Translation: CASTVQGGQPQHF.

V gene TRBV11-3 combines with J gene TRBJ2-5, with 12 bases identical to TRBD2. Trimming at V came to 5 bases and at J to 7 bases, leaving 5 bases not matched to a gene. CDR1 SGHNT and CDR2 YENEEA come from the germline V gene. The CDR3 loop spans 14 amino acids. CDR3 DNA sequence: TGTGCCAGCAGCCCGGGACTAGCGGGCCGGACCCAGTACTTC. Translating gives CASSPGLAGRTQYF.

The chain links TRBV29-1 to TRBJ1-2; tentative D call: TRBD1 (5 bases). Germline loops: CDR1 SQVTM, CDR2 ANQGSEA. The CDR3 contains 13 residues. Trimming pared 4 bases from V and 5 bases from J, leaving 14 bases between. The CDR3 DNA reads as TGCAGCGTTGGGGGCGGCAGATCGTATGGCTACACCTTC. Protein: CSVGGGRSYGYTF.

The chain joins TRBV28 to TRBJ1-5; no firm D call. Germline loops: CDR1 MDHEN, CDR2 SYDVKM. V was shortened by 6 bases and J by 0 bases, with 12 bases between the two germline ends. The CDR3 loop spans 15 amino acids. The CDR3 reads CASSPLGGSNQPQHF. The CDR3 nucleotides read TGTGCCAGCAGCCCTCTGGGAGGTAGCAATCAGCCCCAGCATTTT.

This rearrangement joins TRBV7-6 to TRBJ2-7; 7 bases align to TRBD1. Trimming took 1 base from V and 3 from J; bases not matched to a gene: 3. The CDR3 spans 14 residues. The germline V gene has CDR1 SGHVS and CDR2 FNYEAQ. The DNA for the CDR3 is TGTGCCAGCAGCTTAGGGGGACAGAACTACGAGCAGTACTTC. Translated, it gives CASSLGGQNYEQYF.

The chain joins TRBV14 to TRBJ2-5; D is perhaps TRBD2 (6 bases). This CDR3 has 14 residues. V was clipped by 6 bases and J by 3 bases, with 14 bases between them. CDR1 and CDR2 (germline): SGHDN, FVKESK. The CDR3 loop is CASSPRGLEETQYF. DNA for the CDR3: TGTGCCAGCAGTCCTCGGGGGTTGGAAGAGACCCAGTACTTC. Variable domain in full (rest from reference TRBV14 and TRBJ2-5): EAGVTQFPSHSVIEKGQTVTLRCDPISGHDNLYWYRRVMGKEIKFLLHFVKESKQDESGMPNNRFLAERTGGTYSTLKVQPAELEDSGVYFCASSPRGLEETQYFGPGTRLLVL.

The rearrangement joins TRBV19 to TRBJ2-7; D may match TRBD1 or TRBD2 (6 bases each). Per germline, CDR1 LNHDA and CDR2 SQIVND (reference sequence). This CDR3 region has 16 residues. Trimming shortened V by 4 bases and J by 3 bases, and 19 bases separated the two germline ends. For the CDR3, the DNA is TGTGCCAGTAGTAGGACCCCTAGGGGGGACCTCTACGAGCAGTACTTC. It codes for CASSRTPRGDLYEQYF.

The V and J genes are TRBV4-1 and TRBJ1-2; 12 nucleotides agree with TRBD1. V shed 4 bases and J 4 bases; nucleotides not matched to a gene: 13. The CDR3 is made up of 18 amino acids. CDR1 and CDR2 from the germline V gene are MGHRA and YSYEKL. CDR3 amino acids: CASSRIPGQGATVYGYTF. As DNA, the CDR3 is TGCGCCAGCAGCCGAATCCCGGGACAGGGGGCGACGGTCTATGGCTACACCTTC.

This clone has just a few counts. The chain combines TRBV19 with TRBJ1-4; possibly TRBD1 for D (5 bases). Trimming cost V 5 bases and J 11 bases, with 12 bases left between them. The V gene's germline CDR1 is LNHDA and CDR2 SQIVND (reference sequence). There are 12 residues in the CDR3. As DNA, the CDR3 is TGTGCCAGTAGTGTGGCCGAGGGGAAACTGTTTTTT. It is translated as CASSVAEGKLFF.

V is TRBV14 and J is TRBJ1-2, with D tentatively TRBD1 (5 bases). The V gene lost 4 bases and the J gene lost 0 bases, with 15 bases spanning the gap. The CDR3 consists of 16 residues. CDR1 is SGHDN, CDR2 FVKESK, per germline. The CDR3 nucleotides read TGTGCCAGCAGCCTTATGGGACCTGTGGCTAACTATGGCTACACCTTC. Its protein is CASSLMGPVANYGYTF.

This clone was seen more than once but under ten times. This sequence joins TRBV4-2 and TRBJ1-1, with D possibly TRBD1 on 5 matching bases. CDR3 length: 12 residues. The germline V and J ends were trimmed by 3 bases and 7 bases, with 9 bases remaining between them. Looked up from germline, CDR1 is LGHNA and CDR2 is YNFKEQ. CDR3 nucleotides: TGTGCCAGCAGCCACAAGGGGAGTGAAGCTTTCTTT. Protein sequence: CASSHKGSEAFF.

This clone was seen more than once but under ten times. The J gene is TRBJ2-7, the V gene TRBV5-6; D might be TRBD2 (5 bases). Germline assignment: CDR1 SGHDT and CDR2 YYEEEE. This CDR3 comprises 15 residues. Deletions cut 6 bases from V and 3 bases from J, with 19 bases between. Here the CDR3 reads CASINGGIGGYEQYF. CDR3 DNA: TGTGCCAGCATAAATGGAGGCATCGGAGGCTACGAGCAGTACTTC.

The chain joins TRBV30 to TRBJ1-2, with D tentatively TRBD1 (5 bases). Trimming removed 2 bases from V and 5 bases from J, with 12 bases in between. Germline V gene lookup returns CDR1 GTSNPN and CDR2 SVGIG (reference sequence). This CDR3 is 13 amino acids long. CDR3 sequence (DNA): TGTGCCTGGAGTCCCGGGGGAGAGTATGGCTACACCTTC. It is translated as CAWSPGGEYGYTF.

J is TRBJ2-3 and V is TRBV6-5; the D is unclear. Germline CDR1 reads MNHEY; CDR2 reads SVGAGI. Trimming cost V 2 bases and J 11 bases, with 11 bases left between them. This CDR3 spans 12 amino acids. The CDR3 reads CASSYRDHEQYF. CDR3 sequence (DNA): TGTGCCAGCAGTTACCGAGACCACGAGCAGTATTTT.

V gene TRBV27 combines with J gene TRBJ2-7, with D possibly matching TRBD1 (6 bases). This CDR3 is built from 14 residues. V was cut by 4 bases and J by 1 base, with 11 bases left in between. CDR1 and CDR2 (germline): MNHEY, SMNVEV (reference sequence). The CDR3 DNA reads TGTGCCAGCAGTTCGCAGGGGTTTTCCTACGAGCAGTACTTC. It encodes CASSSQGFSYEQYF.

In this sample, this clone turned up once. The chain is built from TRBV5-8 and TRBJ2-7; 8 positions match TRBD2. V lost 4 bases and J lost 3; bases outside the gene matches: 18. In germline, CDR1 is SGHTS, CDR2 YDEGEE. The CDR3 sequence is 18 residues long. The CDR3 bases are TGTGCCAGCAGCCCACTTAGCGGGACGGTCGAGGGGCGCTACGAGCAGTACTTC. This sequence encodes CASSPLSGTVEGRYEQYF.

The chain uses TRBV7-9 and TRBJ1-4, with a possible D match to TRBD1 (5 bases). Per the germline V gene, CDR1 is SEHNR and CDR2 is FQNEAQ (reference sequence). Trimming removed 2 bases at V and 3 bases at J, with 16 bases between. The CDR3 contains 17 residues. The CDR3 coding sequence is TGTGCCAGCAGCTTACCTCGGGGGTCGGCCGCTAATGAAAAACTGTTTTTT. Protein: CASSLPRGSAANEKLFF. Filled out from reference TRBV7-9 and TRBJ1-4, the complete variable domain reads DTGVSQNPRHKITKRGQNVTFRCDPISEHNRLYWYRQTLGQGPEFLTYFQNEAQLEKSRLLSDRFSAERPKGSFSTLEIQRTEQGDSAMYLCASSLPRGSAANEKLFFGSGTQLSVL.

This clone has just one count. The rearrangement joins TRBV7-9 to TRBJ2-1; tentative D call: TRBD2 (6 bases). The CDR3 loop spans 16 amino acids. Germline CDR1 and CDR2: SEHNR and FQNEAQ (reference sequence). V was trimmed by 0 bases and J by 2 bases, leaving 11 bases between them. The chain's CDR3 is CASSLAISSAYNEQFF. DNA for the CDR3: TGTGCCAGCAGCTTAGCGATTTCTAGCGCCTACAATGAGCAGTTCTTC.

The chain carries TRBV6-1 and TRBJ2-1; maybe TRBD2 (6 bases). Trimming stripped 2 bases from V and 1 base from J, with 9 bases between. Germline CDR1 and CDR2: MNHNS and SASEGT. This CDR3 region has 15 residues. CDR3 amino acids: CASSEQSGSYNEQFF. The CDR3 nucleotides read TGTGCCAGCAGTGAACAAAGCGGGTCCTACAATGAGCAGTTCTTC.